This is a list of T cell receptor beta chains from one sample in a study of memory CD4+ T cells and cytomegalovirus serostatus. The repertoire was sequenced with immunoSEQ multiplex PCR; TCRdb's copy has only in-frame clones and lacks some. The data show some 26,000 clones, 75% to 80% seen once. The specimen sequenced was memory CD4+ T cells from blood. The receptors were gathered from an adult in good health and CMV-seronegative. CDR3s include the opening cysteine and the closing phenylalanine or tryptophan. The order of the fields is clone size, V gene, D gene, J gene, CDR3 protein, CDR3 DNA. D genes are given only for firm matches. Some rows mark clone size as missing; the rest say once, few, many or name a class of expanded clone.

-	TRBV6-1	-	TRBJ1-4	CASTGKQATNEKLFF	TGTGCCAGCACCGGTAAGCAAGCAACTAATGAAAAACTGTTTTTT
-	TRBV5-4	TRBD1	TRBJ1-6	CASSRGNGQGSSPLHF	TGTGCCAGCAGCCGAGGGAACGGACAGGGAAGTTCACCCCTCCACTTT
-	TRBV12-5	-	TRBJ1-6	CASGLVGTQYSPLHF	TGTGCTAGTGGTTTGGTTGGGACGCAGTATTCACCCCTCCACTTT
few	TRBV18	TRBD1	TRBJ1-1	CASSPNDRAGEAFF	TGTGCCAGCTCACCTAATGACAGGGCGGGTGAAGCTTTCTTT
-	TRBV7-9	-	TRBJ2-3	CASSLGFTDTQYF	TGTGCCAGCAGCTTAGGATTCACAGATACGCAGTATTTT
-	TRBV5-1	TRBD1	TRBJ2-7	CASSFQGQGPYEQYF	TGCGCCAGCAGCTTTCAGGGACAGGGACCCTACGAGCAGTACTTC
-	TRBV18	-	TRBJ2-1	CASSPRDGSYNEQFF	TGTGCCAGCTCACCCCGGGACGGCTCCTACAATGAGCAGTTCTTC
once	TRBV7-8	-	TRBJ2-2	CASSLGTQGNTGELFF	TGTGCCAGCAGCTTAGGAACCCAGGGGAACACCGGGGAGCTGTTTTTT
-	TRBV5-8	-	TRBJ2-1	CASMRGLGRNEQFF	TGTGCCAGCATGCGAGGACTGGGAAGGAATGAGCAGTTCTTC
once	TRBV5-6	-	TRBJ1-1	CASSFRRTLIAEAFF	TGTGCCAGCAGCTTCAGACGGACCCTTATCGCTGAAGCTTTCTTT
-	TRBV6-6	-	TRBJ1-5	CASSYSQGSNQPQHF	TGTGCCAGCAGTTACTCGCAGGGGAGCAATCAGCCCCAGCATTTT
-	TRBV19	-	TRBJ1-5	CASSGSGNQPQHF	TGTGCCAGTAGTGGATCAGGGAATCAGCCCCAGCATTTT
once	TRBV6-5	-	TRBJ2-7	CASKRQGQGPYEQYF	TGTGCCAGCAAACGGCAGGGCCAGGGACCCTACGAGCAGTACTTC
-	TRBV7-8	TRBD1	TRBJ2-1	CASSFRGRNEQFF	TGTGCCAGCAGCTTCAGGGGGCGGAATGAGCAGTTCTTC
-	TRBV7-9	TRBD2	TRBJ2-1	CASSLLGGGSNEQFF	TGTGCCAGCAGCTTATTGGGCGGGGGTTCCAATGAGCAGTTCTTC
-	TRBV6-6	TRBD1	TRBJ1-4	CASSSPGTGFEKLFF	TGTGCCAGCAGTTCACCCGGGACAGGGTTTGAAAAACTGTTTTTT
-	TRBV6-5	-	TRBJ2-1	CASSSGPASAMGQFF	TGTGCCAGCAGTTCGGGACCGGCATCCGCAATGGGGCAGTTCTTC
-	TRBV6-1	-	TRBJ2-2	CASSYFPNTGELFF	TGTGCCAGCAGCTACTTCCCGAACACCGGGGAGCTGTTTTTT
-	TRBV11-2	TRBD1	TRBJ1-4	CASSFAPGQGLEKLFF	TGTGCCAGCAGCTTTGCTCCGGGACAGGGGCTTGAAAAACTGTTTTTT
once	TRBV10-3	-	TRBJ2-1	CAISRIRDMEQFF	TGTGCCATCAGTCGAATCCGTGACATGGAGCAGTTCTTC
-	TRBV28	-	TRBJ1-1	CATQRPTGNTEAFF	TGTGCCACCCAGCGTCCGACAGGGAACACTGAAGCTTTCTTT
-	TRBV5-6	TRBD1	TRBJ1-2	CASLGQEFHGYTF	TGTGCCAGCCTTGGACAGGAGTTTCATGGCTACACCTTC
-	TRBV4-1	-	TRBJ1-4	CASSQDVTGGPEKLFF	TGCGCCAGCAGCCAAGATGTGACCGGCGGCCCTGAAAAACTGTTTTTT
-	TRBV7-3	TRBD1	TRBJ2-2	CASSLMATGFGGELFF	TGTGCCAGCAGCTTAATGGCGACAGGGTTCGGCGGGGAGCTGTTTTTT
-	TRBV13	-	TRBJ1-2	CASSNGGGRFYGYTF	TGTGCCAGCAGCAATGGGGGGGGGCGTTTTTATGGCTACACCTTC
-	TRBV12-2	-	TRBJ2-7	CASRVYRDRDSYEQYF	TGTGCAAGTCGAGTCTACCGGGACAGAGACTCCTACGAGCAGTACTTC
few	TRBV19	TRBD1	TRBJ1-5	CASRQGANHQPQHF	TGTGCCAGTCGACAGGGGGCAAATCATCAGCCCCAGCATTTT
-	TRBV27	-	TRBJ1-1	CASLWGGSMAFF	TGTGCCAGCCTGTGGGGAGGGTCTATGGCTTTCTTT
-	TRBV5-1	-	TRBJ2-5	CASSGRDPQETQYF	TGCGCCAGCAGCGGCCGGGACCCACAAGAGACCCAGTACTTC
-	TRBV5-4	TRBD2	TRBJ2-2	CASSLFSGGTGELFF	TGTGCCAGCAGCTTGTTCTCGGGGGGAACCGGGGAGCTGTTTTTT
-	TRBV7-2	-	TRBJ1-5	CASSTGLGNQPQHF	TGTGCCAGCAGCACAGGGTTGGGCAATCAGCCCCAGCATTTT
-	TRBV29-1	-	TRBJ2-5	CSAREYQETQYF	TGCAGCGCGAGGGAGTACCAAGAGACCCAGTACTTC
-	TRBV7-2	-	TRBJ2-7	CASRTNYEQYF	TGTGCCAGCAGGACTAACTACGAGCAGTACTTC
once	TRBV7-8	TRBD2	TRBJ2-7	CASSLAQASGVYEQYF	TGTGCCAGCAGCTTAGCGCAGGCTAGCGGGGTCTACGAGCAGTACTTC
-	TRBV7-3	TRBD2	TRBJ2-6	CASSFGTSGTGANVLTF	TGTGCCAGCAGCTTCGGGACTAGCGGGACTGGGGCCAACGTCCTGACTTTC
-	TRBV18	-	TRBJ1-2	CASSPDVGRYGYTF	TGTGCCAGCTCACCAGACGTGGGGAGGTATGGCTACACCTTC
-	TRBV10-2	-	TRBJ2-7	CASARKLSRDIYEQYF	TGCGCCAGCGCAAGGAAACTGTCCCGAGACATTTACGAGCAGTACTTC